This T cell receptor (beta chain) is drawn from a study of cytomegalovirus exposure and HLA in healthy donors. On the study more broadly: The roughly 110 validation repertoires were produced on the same platform as the 650 to 800 repertoires of the first cohort. This was reported in a later analysis. Findings of the study overall: A list of approximately 150 TCR beta chains associated with cytomegalovirus was given. It was found in a later analysis that first-cohort TCR clusters tended to co-occur in the approximately 130 validation repertoires.

Sequencing used immunoSEQ multiplex PCR; TCRdb keeps in-frame clones, though not all of them. This table has some 210,000 clones, about nine tenths appearing once. Worth noting for this clone: Its antigen is not identified.

The CDR3 spans 16 residues. CDR1 is MNHEY and CDR2 is SMNVEV in the germline V gene (reference sequence). V lost 3 bases and J lost 5; bases outside the gene matches: 10. The origin of this receptor is a woman aged 18-29 years in good health and CMV-seropositive. The sample comprised PBMCs. The chain recombines TRBV27 with TRBJ1-2; TRBD1 matches 9 bases. The CDR3 here is CASSFWGTGFQYGYTF. Written as DNA, the CDR3 is TGTGCCAGCAGTTTCTGGGGGACAGGGTTTCAGTATGGCTACACCTTC.